This section outlines one TCR beta chain sequence together with its context. In the study's own analysis: Amplification from reference gene primers served as the basis for estimated nucleated cell counts. This table comes from immunoSEQ multiplex PCR, and its TCRdb copy is limited to in-frame clones, with some not included. D and trimming were read from the DNA, whereas the V and J calls and clone size are those reported in that table. The sample carries about 230,000 clones, roughly 84% recorded once. This sample was taken from a study of blood T cell repertoires in COVID-19. Study background: T cells, B-cell-depleted T cells, or PBMCs supplied cDNA or gDNA.

The clonotype was recovered from a woman aged 50 to 60 with acute or convalescent COVID-19. The material sequenced was peripheral blood.

The CDR3 protein is CASSGGWTGIQETQYF. The CDR3 DNA sequence: TGTGCCAGCAGCGGGGGGTGGACAGGCATCCAAGAGACCCAGTACTTC. The chain recombines TRBV5-8 with TRBJ2-5, with D possibly matching TRBD1 (7 bases). The CDR3 length is 16 residues. Germline CDR1 reads SGHTS; CDR2 reads YDEGEE. Trimming took off 4 bases at V and 1 base at J, with 17 bases between the two ends.